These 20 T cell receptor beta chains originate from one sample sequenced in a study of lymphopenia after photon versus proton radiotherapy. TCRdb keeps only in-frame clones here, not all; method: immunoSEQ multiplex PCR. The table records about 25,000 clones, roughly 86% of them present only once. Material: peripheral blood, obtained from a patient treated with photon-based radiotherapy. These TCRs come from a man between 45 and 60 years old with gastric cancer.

CDR3 in amino acids: CASSTLTVRLTGNTIYF. CDR3 in DNA: TGTGCCAGCAGCACCCTGACAGTTAGGCTTACAGGAAACACCATATATTTT. The chain carries TRBV21-1 and TRBJ1-3; TRBD1, the D gene given by the table, was not confirmed from the DNA. TRBV21-1 counts as a pseudogene. There are 17 residues in the CDR3.

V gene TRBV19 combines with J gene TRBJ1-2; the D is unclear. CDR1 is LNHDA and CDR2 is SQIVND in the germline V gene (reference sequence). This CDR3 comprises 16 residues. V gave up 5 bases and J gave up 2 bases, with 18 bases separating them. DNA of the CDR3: TGTGCCAGTAGTTTCCTAAGACGGGCTTTGAACTATGGCTACACCTTC. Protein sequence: CASSFLRRALNYGYTF.

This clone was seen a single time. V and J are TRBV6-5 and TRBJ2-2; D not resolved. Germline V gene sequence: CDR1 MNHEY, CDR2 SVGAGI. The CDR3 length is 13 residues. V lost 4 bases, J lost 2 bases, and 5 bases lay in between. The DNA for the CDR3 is TGTGCCAGCAGTTTTAGCAACACCGGGGAGCTGTTTTTT. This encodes CASSFSNTGELFF.

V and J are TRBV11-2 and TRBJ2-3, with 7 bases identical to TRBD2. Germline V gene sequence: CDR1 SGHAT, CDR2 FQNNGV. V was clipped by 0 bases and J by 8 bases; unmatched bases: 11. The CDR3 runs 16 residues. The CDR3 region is CASSLEGGGAALTQYF. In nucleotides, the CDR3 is TGTGCCAGCAGCTTAGAGGGGGGAGGGGCGGCCCTTACGCAGTATTTT.

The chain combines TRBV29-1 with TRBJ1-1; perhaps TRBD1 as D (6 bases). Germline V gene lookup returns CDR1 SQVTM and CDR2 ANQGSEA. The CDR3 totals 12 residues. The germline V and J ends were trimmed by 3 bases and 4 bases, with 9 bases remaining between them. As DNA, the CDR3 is TGCAGCGTTGATGGGGGGCCCACTGAAGCTTTCTTT. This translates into CSVDGGPTEAFF.

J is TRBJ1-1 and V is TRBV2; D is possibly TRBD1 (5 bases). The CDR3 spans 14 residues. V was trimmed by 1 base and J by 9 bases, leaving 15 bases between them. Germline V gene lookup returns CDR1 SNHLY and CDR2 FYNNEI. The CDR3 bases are TGTGCCAGCAGTGAAGGGACACTTCAGGGAAAAGCTTTCTTT. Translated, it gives CASSEGTLQGKAFF.

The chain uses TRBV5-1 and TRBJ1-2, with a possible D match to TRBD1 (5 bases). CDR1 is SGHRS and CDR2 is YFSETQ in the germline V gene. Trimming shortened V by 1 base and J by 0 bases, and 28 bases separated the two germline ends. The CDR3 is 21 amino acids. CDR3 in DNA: TGCGCCAGCAGCTTGACCATAGTTGAGGGACGGATCAGCAAAACTAACTATGGCTACACCTTC. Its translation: CASSLTIVEGRISKTNYGYTF.

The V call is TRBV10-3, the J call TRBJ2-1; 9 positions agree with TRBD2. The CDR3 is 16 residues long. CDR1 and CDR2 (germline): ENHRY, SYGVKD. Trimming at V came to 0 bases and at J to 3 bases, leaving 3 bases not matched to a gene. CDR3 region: CAISESRGGLYNEQFF. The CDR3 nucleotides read TGTGCCATCAGTGAGTCGCGGGGGGGCCTCTACAATGAGCAGTTCTTC.

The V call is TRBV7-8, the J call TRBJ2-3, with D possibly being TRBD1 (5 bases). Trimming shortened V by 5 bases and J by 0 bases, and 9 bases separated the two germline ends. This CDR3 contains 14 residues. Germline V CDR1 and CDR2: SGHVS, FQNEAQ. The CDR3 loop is CASSVGHSTDTQYF. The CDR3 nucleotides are TGTGCCAGCAGCGTTGGACACAGCACAGATACGCAGTATTTT. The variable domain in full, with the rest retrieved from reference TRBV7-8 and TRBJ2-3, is GAGVSQSPRYKVAKRGQDVALRCDPISGHVSLFWYQQALGQGPEFLTYFQNEAQLDKSGLPSDRFFAERPEGSVSTLKIQRTQQEDSAVYLCASSVGHSTDTQYFGPGTRLTVL.

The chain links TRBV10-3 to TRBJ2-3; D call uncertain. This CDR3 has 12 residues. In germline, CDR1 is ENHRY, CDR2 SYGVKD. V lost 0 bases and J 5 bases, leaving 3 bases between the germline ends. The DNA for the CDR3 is TGTGCCATCAGTGAGTCCAGAGATACGCAGTATTTT. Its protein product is CAISESRDTQYF.

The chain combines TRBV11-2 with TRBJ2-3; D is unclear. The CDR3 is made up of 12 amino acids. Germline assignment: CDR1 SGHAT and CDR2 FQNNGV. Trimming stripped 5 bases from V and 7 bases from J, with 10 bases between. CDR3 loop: CASSLQLYTQYF. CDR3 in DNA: TGTGCCAGCAGCCTTCAGCTTTATACGCAGTATTTT.

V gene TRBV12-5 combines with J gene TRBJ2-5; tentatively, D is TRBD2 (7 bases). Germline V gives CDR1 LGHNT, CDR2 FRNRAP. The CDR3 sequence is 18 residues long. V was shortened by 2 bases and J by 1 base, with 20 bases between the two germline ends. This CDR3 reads CASGLLPDGGGPQETQYF. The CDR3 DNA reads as TGTGCTAGTGGTTTGCTCCCGGATGGGGGGGGGCCCCAAGAGACCCAGTACTTC.

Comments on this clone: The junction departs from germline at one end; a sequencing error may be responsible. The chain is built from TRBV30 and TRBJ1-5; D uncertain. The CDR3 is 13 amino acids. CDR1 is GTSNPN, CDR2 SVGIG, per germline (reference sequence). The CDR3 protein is CAWRVSPNQPQHF. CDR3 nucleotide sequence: TGTGCCTGGCGTGTCTCTCCAAATCAGCCCCAGCATTTT.

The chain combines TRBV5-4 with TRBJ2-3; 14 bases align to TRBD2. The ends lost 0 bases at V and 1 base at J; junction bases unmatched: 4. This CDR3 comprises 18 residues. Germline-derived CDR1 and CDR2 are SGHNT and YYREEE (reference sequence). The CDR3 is CASSLGPGLAGGTDTQYF. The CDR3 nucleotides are TGTGCCAGCAGCTTGGGACCGGGACTAGCGGGGGGCACAGATACGCAGTATTTT.

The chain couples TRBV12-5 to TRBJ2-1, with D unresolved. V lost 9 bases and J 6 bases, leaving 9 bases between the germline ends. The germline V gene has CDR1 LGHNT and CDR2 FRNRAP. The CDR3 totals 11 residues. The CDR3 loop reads CASQGFNEQFF. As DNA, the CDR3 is TGTGCTAGCCAAGGTTTCAATGAGCAGTTCTTC.

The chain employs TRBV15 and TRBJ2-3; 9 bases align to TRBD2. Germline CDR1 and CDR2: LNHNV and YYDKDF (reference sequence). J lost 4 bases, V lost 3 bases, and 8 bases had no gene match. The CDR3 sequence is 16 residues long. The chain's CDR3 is CATSRTSGGRADTQYF. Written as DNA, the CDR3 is TGTGCCACCAGCAGGACAAGCGGGGGGCGGGCAGATACGCAGTATTTT.

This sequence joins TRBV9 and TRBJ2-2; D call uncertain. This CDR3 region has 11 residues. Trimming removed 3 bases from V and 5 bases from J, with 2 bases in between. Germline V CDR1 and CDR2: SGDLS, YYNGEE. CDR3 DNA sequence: TGTGCCAGCAGCGGGACCGGGGAGCTGTTTTTT. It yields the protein CASSGTGELFF.

CDR3 nucleotide sequence: TGCGCCAGCAGCCAAGGGAACCCAGCCAATGAGCAGTTCTTC. Translating gives CASSQGNPANEQFF. This rearrangement joins TRBV4-1 to TRBJ2-1; D gene unclear. Germline lookup yields CDR1 MGHRA and CDR2 YSYEKL. The CDR3 totals 14 residues. Trimming left V 1 base short and J 6 bases short, with 10 bases between.

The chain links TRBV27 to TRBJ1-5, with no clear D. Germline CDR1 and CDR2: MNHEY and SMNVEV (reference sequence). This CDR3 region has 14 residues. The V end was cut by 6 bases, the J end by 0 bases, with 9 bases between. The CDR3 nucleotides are TGTGCCAGCAGCCACGCTCCTAGCAATCAGCCCCAGCATTTT. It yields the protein CASSHAPSNQPQHF.

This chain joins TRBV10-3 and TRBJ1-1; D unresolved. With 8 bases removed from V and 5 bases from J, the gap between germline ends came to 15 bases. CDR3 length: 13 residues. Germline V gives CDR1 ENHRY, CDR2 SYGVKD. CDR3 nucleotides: TGTGCCATCCGTGGTCCGGGAGAAACTGAAGCTTTCTTT. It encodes CAIRGPGETEAFF.